This paragraph reports one T cell receptor beta chain. The antigen remains undetermined. Germline V lookup: CDR1 ENHRY, CDR2 SYGVKD. CDR3 size: 15 residues. This entry comes from a study of CXCR3-negative and CXCR3-positive naive CD8 T cells. Study-level findings and limits: Naive cells with CXCR3 showed TRB CDR3s that were more hydrophobic than those in CXCR3-negative naive cells.

cDNA libraries for TRB were generated by 5' RACE incorporating UMI labels. TCRdb reprocessed the 5' RACE reads and stores each CDR3 protein as one record, lacking DNA. Its table records approximately 100,000 distinct CDR3 sequences. The specimen sequenced was naive CXCR3+ CD8+ T cells from blood. Subset reported: CD45RO-CCR7+CD27+CD95- naive CD8+ T cells expressing CXCR3 (TNR3+). This rearrangement joins TRBV10-3 to TRBJ2-3; the TRBD2 assignment by TCRdb is unverifiable without DNA. The receptor's source is a human donor in good health. Some clones in this sample may be carry-over from other donors' samples. Here the CDR3 reads CAIRSTSGGADTQYF.